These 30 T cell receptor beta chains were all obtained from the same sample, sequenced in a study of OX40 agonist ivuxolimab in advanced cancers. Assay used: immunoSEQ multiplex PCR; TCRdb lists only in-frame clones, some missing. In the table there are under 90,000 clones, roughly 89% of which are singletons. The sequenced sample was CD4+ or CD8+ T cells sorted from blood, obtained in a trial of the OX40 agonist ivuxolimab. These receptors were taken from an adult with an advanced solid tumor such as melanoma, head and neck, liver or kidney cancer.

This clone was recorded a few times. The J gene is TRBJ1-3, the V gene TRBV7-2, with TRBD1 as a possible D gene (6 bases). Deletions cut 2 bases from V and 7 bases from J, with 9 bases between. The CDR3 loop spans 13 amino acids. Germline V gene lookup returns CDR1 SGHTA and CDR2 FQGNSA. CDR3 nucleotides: TGTGCCAGCAGCTTAACAGGGACGAACACCATATATTTT. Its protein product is CASSLTGTNTIYF.

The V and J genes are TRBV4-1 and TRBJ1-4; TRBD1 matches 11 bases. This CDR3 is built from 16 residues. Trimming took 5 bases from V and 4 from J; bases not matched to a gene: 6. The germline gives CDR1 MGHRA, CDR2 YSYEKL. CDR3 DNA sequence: TGCGCCAGCAGCACATGGACAGGGGGCAGTAATGAAAAACTGTTTTTT. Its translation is CASSTWTGGSNEKLFF.

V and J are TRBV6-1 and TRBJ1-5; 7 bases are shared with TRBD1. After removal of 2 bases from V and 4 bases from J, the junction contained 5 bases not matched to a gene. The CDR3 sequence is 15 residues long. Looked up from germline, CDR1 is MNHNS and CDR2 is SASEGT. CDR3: CASSEPGQPNQPQHF. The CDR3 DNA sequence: TGTGCCAGCAGTGAACCGGGACAGCCAAATCAGCCCCAGCATTTT.

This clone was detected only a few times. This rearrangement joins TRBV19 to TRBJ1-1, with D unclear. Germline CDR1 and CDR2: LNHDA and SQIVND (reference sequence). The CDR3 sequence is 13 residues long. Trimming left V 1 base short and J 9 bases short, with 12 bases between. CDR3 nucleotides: TGTGCCAGTAGTATAGTTAGGGATCCTCAAGCTTTCTTT. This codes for CASSIVRDPQAFF.

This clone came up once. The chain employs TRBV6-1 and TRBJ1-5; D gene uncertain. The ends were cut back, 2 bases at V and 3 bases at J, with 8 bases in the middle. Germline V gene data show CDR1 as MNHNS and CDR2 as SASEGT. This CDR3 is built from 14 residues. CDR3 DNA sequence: TGTGCCAGCAGTGAAAGAACAGTCAATCAGCCCCAGCATTTT. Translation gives CASSERTVNQPQHF.

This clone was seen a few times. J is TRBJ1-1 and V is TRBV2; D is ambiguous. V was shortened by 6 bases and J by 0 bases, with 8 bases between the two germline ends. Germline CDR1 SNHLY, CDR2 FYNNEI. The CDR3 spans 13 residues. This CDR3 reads CASSSDVNTEAFF. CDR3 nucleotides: TGTGCCAGCAGCTCAGACGTGAACACTGAAGCTTTCTTT.

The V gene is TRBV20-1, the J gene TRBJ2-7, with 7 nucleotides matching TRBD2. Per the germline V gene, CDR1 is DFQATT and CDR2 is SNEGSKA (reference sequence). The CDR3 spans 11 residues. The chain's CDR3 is CTLAVGADQYF. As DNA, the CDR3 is TGCACTCTAGCGGTTGGCGCGGATCAGTACTTC.

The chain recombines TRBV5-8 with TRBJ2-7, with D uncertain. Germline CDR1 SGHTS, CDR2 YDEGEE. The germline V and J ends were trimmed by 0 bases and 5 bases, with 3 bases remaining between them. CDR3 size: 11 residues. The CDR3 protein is CASSLGDEQYF. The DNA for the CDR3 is TGTGCCAGCAGCTTGGGGGACGAGCAGTACTTC. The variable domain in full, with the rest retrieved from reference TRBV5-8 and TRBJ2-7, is EAGVTQSPTHLIKTRGQQATLRCSPISGHTSVYWYQQALGLGLQFLLWYDEGEERNRGNFPPRFSGRQFPNYSSELNVNALELEDSALYLCASSLGDEQYFGPGTRLTVT.

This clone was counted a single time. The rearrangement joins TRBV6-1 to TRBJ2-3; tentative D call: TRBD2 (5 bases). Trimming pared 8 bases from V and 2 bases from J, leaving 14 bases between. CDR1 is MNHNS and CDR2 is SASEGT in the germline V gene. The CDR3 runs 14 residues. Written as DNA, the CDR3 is TGTGCCAGCCAACACGGACTTATCACAGATACGCAGTATTTT. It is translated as CASQHGLITDTQYF.

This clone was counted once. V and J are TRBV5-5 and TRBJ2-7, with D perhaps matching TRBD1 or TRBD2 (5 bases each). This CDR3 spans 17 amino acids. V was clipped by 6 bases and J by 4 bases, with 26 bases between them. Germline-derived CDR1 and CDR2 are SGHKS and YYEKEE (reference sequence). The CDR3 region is CASTRGVYPDSPYEQYF. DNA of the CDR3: TGTGCCAGCACCCGAGGGGTCTACCCTGATTCGCCGTACGAGCAGTACTTC.

The DNA for the CDR3 is TGTGCCAGCAGCAAAAGACTGACAGGGGGGAACAATGAGCAGTTCTTC. This codes for CASSKRLTGGNNEQFF. The genes are TRBV5-4 and TRBJ2-1; the match to TRBD1 covers 9 bases. The V gene's germline CDR1 is SGHNT and CDR2 YYREEE (reference sequence). V shed 4 bases and J 5 bases; nucleotides not matched to a gene: 10. This CDR3 is 16 amino acids long.

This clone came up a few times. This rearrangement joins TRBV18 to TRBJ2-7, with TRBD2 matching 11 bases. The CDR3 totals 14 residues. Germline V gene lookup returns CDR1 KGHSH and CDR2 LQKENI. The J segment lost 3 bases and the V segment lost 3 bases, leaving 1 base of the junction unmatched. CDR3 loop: CASSPLAGGYEQYF. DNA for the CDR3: TGTGCCAGCTCACCTCTAGCGGGAGGCTACGAGCAGTACTTC.

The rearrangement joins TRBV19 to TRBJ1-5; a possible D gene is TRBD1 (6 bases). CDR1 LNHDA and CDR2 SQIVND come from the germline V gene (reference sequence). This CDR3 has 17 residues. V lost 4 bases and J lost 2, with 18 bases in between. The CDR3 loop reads CASSKGHSPDRNQPQHF. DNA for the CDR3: TGTGCCAGTAGTAAGGGACATAGCCCCGACCGCAATCAGCCCCAGCATTTT. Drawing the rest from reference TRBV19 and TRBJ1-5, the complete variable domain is DGGITQSPKYLFRKEGQNVTLSCEQNLNHDAMYWYRQDPGQGLRLIYYSQIVNDFQKGDIAEGYSVSREKKESFPLTVTSAQKNPTAFYLCASSKGHSPDRNQPQHFGDGTRLSIL.

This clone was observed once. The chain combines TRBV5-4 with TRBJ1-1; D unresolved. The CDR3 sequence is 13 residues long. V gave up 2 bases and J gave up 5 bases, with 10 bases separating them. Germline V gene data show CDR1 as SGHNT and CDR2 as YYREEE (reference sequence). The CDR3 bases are TGTGCCAGCAGCTTAACGGGTGGGACTGAAGCTTTCTTT. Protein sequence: CASSLTGGTEAFF.

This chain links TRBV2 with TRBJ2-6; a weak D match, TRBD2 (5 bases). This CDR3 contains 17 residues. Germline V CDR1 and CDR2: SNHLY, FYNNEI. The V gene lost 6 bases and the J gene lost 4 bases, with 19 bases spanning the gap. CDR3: CASRRALLVAGANVLTF. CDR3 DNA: TGTGCCAGCAGGAGGGCACTCCTGGTCGCCGGGGCCAACGTCCTGACTTTC.

The CDR3 DNA reads as TGTGCCAGCAGTTTAGGGCAGCCACCCGGGACTAGCGGGAGCACAGATACGCAGTATTTT. This translates into CASSLGQPPGTSGSTDTQYF. The chain has TRBV27 and TRBJ2-3; 12 positions agree with TRBD2. The V and J ends lost 2 bases and 0 bases, in that order; junction bases with no gene match: 12. The CDR3 consists of 20 residues. Germline V gene data show CDR1 as MNHEY and CDR2 as SMNVEV (reference sequence).

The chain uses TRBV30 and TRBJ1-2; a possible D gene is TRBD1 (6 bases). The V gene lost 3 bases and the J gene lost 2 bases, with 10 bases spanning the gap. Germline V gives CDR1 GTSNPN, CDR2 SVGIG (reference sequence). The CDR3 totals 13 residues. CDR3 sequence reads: CAWSLGGNYGYTF. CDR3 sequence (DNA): TGTGCCTGGAGCTTAGGGGGGAACTATGGCTACACCTTC.

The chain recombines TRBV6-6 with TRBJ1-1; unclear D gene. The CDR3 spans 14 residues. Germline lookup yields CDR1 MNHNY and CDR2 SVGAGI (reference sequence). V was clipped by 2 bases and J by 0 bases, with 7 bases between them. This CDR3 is CASSYRGLNTEAFF. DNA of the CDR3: TGTGCCAGCAGTTACCGCGGATTGAACACTGAAGCTTTCTTT.

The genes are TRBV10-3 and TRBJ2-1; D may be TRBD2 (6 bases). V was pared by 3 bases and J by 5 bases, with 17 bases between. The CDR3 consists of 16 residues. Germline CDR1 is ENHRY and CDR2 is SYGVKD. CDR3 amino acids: CAISEPRVAAHNEQFF. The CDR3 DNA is TGTGCCATCAGTGAACCCAGGGTAGCGGCCCACAATGAGCAGTTCTTC.

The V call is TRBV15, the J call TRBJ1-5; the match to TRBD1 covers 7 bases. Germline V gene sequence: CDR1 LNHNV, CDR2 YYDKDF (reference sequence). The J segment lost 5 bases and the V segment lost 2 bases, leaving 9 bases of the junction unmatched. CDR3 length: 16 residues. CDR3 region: CATSRSDRDWDQPQHF. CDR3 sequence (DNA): TGTGCCACCAGCAGATCTGACAGGGACTGGGATCAGCCCCAGCATTTT.

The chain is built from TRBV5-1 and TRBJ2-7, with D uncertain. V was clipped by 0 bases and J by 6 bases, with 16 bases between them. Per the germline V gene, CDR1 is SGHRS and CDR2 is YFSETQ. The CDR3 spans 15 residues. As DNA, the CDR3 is TGCGCCAGCAGCTTGGCGCCTACAGCGTTGCGCGAGCAGTACTTC. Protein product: CASSLAPTALREQYF.

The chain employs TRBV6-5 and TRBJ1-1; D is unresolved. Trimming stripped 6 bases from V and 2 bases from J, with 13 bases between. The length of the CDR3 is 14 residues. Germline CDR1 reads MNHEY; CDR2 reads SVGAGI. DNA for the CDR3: TGTGCCAGCAGCCCACCATGGAGCAACACTGAAGCTTTCTTT. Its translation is CASSPPWSNTEAFF.

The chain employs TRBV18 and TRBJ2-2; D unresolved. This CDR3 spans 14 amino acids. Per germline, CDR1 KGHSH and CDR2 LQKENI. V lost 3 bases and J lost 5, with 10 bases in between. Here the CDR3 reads CASSPISMTGELFF. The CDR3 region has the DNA TGTGCCAGCTCACCTATTTCCATGACCGGGGAGCTGTTTTTT. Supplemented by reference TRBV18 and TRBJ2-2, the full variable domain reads NAGVMQNPRHLVRRRGQEARLRCSPMKGHSHVYWYRQLPEEGLKFMVYLQKENIIDESGMPKERFSAEFPKEGPSILRIQQVVRGDSAAYFCASSPISMTGELFFGEGSRLTVL.

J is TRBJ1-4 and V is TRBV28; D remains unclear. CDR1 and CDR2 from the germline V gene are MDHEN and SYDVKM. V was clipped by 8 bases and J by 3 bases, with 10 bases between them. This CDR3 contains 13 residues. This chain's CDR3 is CASFGSSNEKLFF. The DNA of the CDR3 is TGTGCCAGCTTCGGGTCCTCTAATGAAAAACTGTTTTTT.

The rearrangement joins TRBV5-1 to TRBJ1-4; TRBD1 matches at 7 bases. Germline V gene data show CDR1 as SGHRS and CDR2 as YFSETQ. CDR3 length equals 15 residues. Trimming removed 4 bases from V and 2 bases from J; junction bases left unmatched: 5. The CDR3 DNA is TGCGCCAGCAGCCCGGCGGGACAGACTAATGAAAAACTGTTTTTT. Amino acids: CASSPAGQTNEKLFF. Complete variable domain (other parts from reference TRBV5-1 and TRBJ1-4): KAGVTQTPRYLIKTRGQQVTLSCSPISGHRSVSWYQQTPGQGLQFLFEYFSETQRNKGNFPGRFSGRQFSNSRSEMNVSTLELGDSALYLCASSPAGQTNEKLFFGSGTQLSVL.

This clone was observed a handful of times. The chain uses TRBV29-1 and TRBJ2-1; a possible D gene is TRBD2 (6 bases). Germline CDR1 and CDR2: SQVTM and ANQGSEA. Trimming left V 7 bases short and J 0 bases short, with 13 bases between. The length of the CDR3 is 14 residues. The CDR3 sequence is CSAPRGSSYNEQFF. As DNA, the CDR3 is TGCAGCGCCCCACGGGGGAGCTCCTACAATGAGCAGTTCTTC.

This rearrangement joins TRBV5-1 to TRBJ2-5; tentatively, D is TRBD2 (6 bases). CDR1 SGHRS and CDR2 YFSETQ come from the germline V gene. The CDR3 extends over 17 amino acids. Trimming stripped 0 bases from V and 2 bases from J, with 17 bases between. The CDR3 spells CASSLALASPQQETQYF. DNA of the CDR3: TGCGCCAGCAGCTTGGCGCTAGCGAGTCCCCAACAAGAGACCCAGTACTTC. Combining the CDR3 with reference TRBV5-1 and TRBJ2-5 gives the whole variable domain KAGVTQTPRYLIKTRGQQVTLSCSPISGHRSVSWYQQTPGQGLQFLFEYFSETQRNKGNFPGRFSGRQFSNSRSEMNVSTLELGDSALYLCASSLALASPQQETQYFGPGTRLLVL.

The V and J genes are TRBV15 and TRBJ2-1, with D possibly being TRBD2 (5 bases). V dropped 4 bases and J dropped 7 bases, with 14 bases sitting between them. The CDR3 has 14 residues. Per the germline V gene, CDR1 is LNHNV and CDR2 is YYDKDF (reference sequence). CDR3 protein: CATSTSAGVNEQFF. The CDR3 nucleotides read TGTGCCACCAGCACCTCTGCGGGTGTGAATGAGCAGTTCTTC.

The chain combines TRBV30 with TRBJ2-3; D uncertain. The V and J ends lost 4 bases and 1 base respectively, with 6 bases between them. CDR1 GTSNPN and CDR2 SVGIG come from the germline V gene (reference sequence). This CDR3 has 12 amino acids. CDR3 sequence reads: CAWNSGTDTQYF. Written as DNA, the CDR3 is TGTGCCTGGAACTCGGGCACAGATACGCAGTATTTT. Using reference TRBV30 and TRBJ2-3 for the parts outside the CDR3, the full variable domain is SQTIHQWPATLVQPVGSPLSLECTVEGTSNPNLYWYRQAAGRGLQLLFYSVGIGQISSEVPQNLSASRPQDRQFILSSKKLLLSDSGFYLCAWNSGTDTQYFGPGTRLTVL.

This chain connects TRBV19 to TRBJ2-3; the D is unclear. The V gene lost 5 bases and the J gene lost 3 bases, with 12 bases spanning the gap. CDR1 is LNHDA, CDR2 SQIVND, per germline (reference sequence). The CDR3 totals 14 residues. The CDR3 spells CASSPAFNTDTQYF. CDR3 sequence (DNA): TGTGCCAGTAGTCCCGCCTTTAATACAGATACGCAGTATTTT. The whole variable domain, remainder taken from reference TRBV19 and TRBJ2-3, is DGGITQSPKYLFRKEGQNVTLSCEQNLNHDAMYWYRQDPGQGLRLIYYSQIVNDFQKGDIAEGYSVSREKKESFPLTVTSAQKNPTAFYLCASSPAFNTDTQYFGPGTRLTVL.